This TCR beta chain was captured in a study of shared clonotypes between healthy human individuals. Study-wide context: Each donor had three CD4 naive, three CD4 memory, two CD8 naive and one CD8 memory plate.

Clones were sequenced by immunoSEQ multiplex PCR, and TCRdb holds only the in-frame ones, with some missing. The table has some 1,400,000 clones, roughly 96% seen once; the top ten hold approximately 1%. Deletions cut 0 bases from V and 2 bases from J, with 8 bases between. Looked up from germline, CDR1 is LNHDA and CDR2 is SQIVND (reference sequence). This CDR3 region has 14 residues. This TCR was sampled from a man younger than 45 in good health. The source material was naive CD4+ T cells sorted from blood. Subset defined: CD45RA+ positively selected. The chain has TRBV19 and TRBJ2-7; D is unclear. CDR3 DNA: TGTGCCAGTAGTATAGATGGGTCCCCCTACGAGCAGTACTTC. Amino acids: CASSIDGSPYEQYF.